These 30 T cell receptor beta chains came from one sample sequenced in a study of T cell responses to AZD1222 COVID-19 vaccine. The assay was immunoSEQ multiplex PCR, and TCRdb's table has in-frame clones only and misses some. The table has about 160,000 clones, around 90% seen once. The sequencing used peripheral blood, collected on day 0 of MenACWY control vaccination. These TCRs come from an adult in good health.

V is TRBV15 and J is TRBJ1-4; D not certain. V was shortened by 5 bases and J by 0 bases, with 10 bases between the two germline ends. Germline V lookup: CDR1 LNHNV, CDR2 YYDKDF (reference sequence). The CDR3 spans 15 residues. CDR3 sequence (DNA): TGTGCCACCAGCTCGCGATTGGCAACTAATGAAAAACTGTTTTTT. The encoded protein is CATSSRLATNEKLFF.

The chain couples TRBV7-2 to TRBJ2-3; 12 bases map to TRBD2. From germline, CDR1 is SGHTA and CDR2 FQGNSA. CDR3 size: 17 residues. Unmatched junction bases numbered 10, after V lost 5 bases and J lost 4 bases. In DNA, the CDR3 is TGTGCCAGCAGCCCCCCGACTAGCGGGAGTTTTGCAGATACGCAGTATTTT. It translates to CASSPPTSGSFADTQYF. Complete variable domain (other parts from reference TRBV7-2 and TRBJ2-3): GAGVSQSPSNKVTEKGKDVELRCDPISGHTALYWYRQSLGQGLEFLIYFQGNSAPDKSGLPSDRFSAERTGGSVSTLTIQRTQQEDSAVYLCASSPPTSGSFADTQYFGPGTRLTVL.

This sequence joins TRBV27 and TRBJ1-1; D unclear. V dropped 8 bases and J dropped 5 bases, with 12 bases sitting between them. The length of the CDR3 is 12 residues. Germline CDR1 MNHEY, CDR2 SMNVEV (reference sequence). The CDR3 DNA reads as TGTGCCAGCGGAACCCAGAGGACTGAAGCTTTCTTT. It encodes CASGTQRTEAFF.

The rearrangement joins TRBV18 to TRBJ2-2, with 13 positions matching TRBD2. The CDR3 length is 18 residues. V lost 5 bases, J lost 3 bases, and 9 bases stayed unmatched. The germline V gene encodes CDR1 KGHSH and CDR2 LQKENI. DNA of the CDR3: TGTGCCAGCTCAACAATCGGGACTAGCGGGACCGACACCGGGGAGCTGTTTTTT. It yields the protein CASSTIGTSGTDTGELFF.

This chain connects TRBV6-1 to TRBJ1-1; the D is unclear. The CDR3 contains 16 residues. Germline lookup yields CDR1 MNHNS and CDR2 SASEGT. V was trimmed by 2 bases and J by 0 bases, leaving 13 bases between them. The CDR3 region has the DNA TGTGCCAGCAGTGAATGGTTTTATGGAGTGAACACTGAAGCTTTCTTT. Amino acid sequence: CASSEWFYGVNTEAFF.

The rearrangement uses TRBV4-1 and TRBJ1-3; TRBD1 agrees at 8 bases. Germline values: CDR1 MGHRA, CDR2 YSYEKL. V lost 1 base to trimming and J lost 1 base; unmatched junction nucleotides: 6. The CDR3 runs to 17 residues. The CDR3 here is CASSQGGQGRSGNTIYF. CDR3 DNA: TGCGCCAGCAGCCAAGGAGGACAGGGAAGATCTGGAAACACCATATATTTT.

This chain links TRBV19 with TRBJ1-1; D remains unclear. The V end lost 2 bases, the J end lost 12 bases, and 10 bases lay between the germline ends. Per germline, CDR1 LNHDA and CDR2 SQIVND (reference sequence). The CDR3 has 11 residues. The CDR3 DNA reads TGTGCCAGTAGTATAATAAATATACCTTTCTTT. This sequence encodes CASSIINIPFF.

The chain couples TRBV5-1 to TRBJ2-1; 13 nucleotides align to TRBD2. The germline V gene encodes CDR1 SGHRS and CDR2 YFSETQ. The CDR3 runs 18 residues. Trimming took 7 bases from V and 13 from J; bases not matched to a gene: 23. The CDR3 here is CASGPGLPGTSGTPRQFF. CDR3 DNA sequence: TGCGCCAGCGGCCCCGGTTTGCCCGGGACTAGCGGGACCCCCCGACAGTTCTTC.

The V and J genes are TRBV10-3 and TRBJ2-7; D unclear. From germline, CDR1 is ENHRY and CDR2 SYGVKD. Deletions cut 2 bases from V and 9 bases from J, with 8 bases between. The CDR3 has 11 amino acids. CDR3 DNA: TGTGCCATCAGTGAGGCCACCCGGCAGTACTTC. Translating gives CAISEATRQYF.

The chain joins TRBV6-6 to TRBJ1-1; D call uncertain. The germline V and J ends were trimmed by 2 bases and 1 base, with 8 bases remaining between them. This CDR3 is built from 14 residues. In germline, CDR1 is MNHNY, CDR2 SVGAGI (reference sequence). CDR3 in amino acids: CASSYNRGNTEAFF. The CDR3, as DNA: TGTGCCAGCAGTTACAACCGGGGGAACACTGAAGCTTTCTTT.

The rearrangement uses TRBV7-8 and TRBJ2-7, with no clear D. Trimming left V 1 base short and J 0 bases short, with 7 bases between. CDR3 length: 14 amino acids. CDR1 is SGHVS, CDR2 FQNEAQ, per germline. DNA of the CDR3: TGTGCCAGCAGCTTAGGGGGAACCTCCTACGAGCAGTACTTC. Translated: CASSLGGTSYEQYF.

J is TRBJ2-1 and V is TRBV19, with TRBD1 matching 8 bases. CDR3 length equals 15 residues. V trimming: 8 bases; J trimming: 3 bases; junction bases outside the gene matches: 9. Germline CDR1 reads LNHDA; CDR2 reads SQIVND (reference sequence). As DNA, the CDR3 is TGTGCCAGTTGGGCCCGTGGGACAGGCTACAATGAGCAGTTCTTC. Protein sequence: CASWARGTGYNEQFF.

The V and J genes are TRBV28 and TRBJ2-3; 11 bases are a match to TRBD2. CDR3 length: 15 amino acids. V gave up 9 bases and J gave up 4 bases; unmatched junction bases: 9. Germline-derived CDR1 and CDR2 are MDHEN and SYDVKM. The CDR3 is CASTLAGGYSDTQYF. In DNA form, the CDR3 reads TGTGCCAGTACCTTAGCGGGAGGGTATTCAGATACGCAGTATTTT.

The chain uses TRBV4-1 and TRBJ1-2, with D hard to call. Germline loops: CDR1 MGHRA, CDR2 YSYEKL. CDR3 length: 16 amino acids. Trimming took off 0 bases at V and 4 bases at J, with 15 bases between the two ends. The CDR3 DNA is TGCGCCAGCAGCCAAGATGTTATCACCTCTAGCTATGGCTACACCTTC. Protein: CASSQDVITSSYGYTF.

This chain uses TRBV7-2 with TRBJ2-2; tentative D call: TRBD2 (6 bases). Germline V gene lookup returns CDR1 SGHTA and CDR2 FQGNSA. Trimming cost V 3 bases and J 1 base, with 12 bases left between them. The CDR3 consists of 16 residues. The CDR3, as DNA: TGTGCCAGCAGCTTTGTACTAGCAGGGAACACCGGGGAGCTGTTTTTT. It specifies CASSFVLAGNTGELFF.

The V gene is TRBV5-1, the J gene TRBJ2-7; maybe TRBD1 (6 bases). The CDR3 extends over 12 amino acids. The germline CDR1 and CDR2 sequences are SGHRS and YFSETQ. Deletions cut 7 bases from V and 0 bases from J, with 8 bases between. The CDR3 sequence is CASSRGSYEQYF. For the CDR3, the DNA is TGCGCCAGCTCCAGGGGCTCCTACGAGCAGTACTTC.

This clone was picked up one time. The rearrangement links TRBV29-1 to TRBJ2-7; TRBD2 might be the D (6 bases). Germline-derived CDR1 and CDR2 are SQVTM and ANQGSEA. The V end was cut by 4 bases, the J end by 3 bases, with 13 bases between. CDR3 length: 13 residues. The CDR3 coding sequence is TGCAGCGTTGGAGTAGCGGCCGGCTACGAGCAGTACTTC. Translating gives CSVGVAAGYEQYF.

The chain is built from TRBV11-3 and TRBJ1-1; no reliable D call. There are 13 residues in the CDR3. The germline CDR1 and CDR2 sequences are SGHNT and YENEEA. Trimming shortened V by 3 bases and J by 1 base, and 6 bases separated the two germline ends. The CDR3 DNA follows: TGTGCCAGCAGCTTGGTAAGGAACACTGAAGCTTTCTTT. Residues: CASSLVRNTEAFF.

The CDR3 sequence: CASSVQGAVNVLTF. The CDR3 coding sequence is TGTGCCAGCAGCGTCCAGGGGGCGGTCAACGTCCTGACTTTC. This sequence joins TRBV9 and TRBJ2-6, with 8 bases lining up with TRBD1. V dropped 2 bases and J dropped 9; count of bases not matched to a gene: 4. Germline V lookup: CDR1 SGDLS, CDR2 YYNGEE. This CDR3 contains 14 residues.

The chain links TRBV10-3 to TRBJ1-3; D uncertain. Germline-derived CDR1 and CDR2 are ENHRY and SYGVKD. V was cut by 7 bases and J by 4 bases, with 8 bases left in between. The CDR3 length is 12 residues. CDR3 DNA sequence: TGTGCCATCACTCCAGACGGAAACACCATATATTTT. Protein product: CAITPDGNTIYF.

The chain joins TRBV5-6 to TRBJ1-1, with 8 bases lining up with TRBD1. Germline CDR1 and CDR2: SGHDT and YYEEEE. CDR3 length: 16 amino acids. V was pared by 0 bases and J by 0 bases, with 4 bases of the junction left unmatched. The CDR3 DNA is TGTGCCAGCAGCTTGGCTCCGGACAGGGTGAACACTGAAGCTTTCTTT. Residues: CASSLAPDRVNTEAFF.

V usage is TRBV11-2 and J usage is TRBJ2-1; 10 bases align to TRBD1. The CDR3 runs 15 residues. The germline V gene has CDR1 SGHAT and CDR2 FQNNGV. V was pared by 5 bases and J by 5 bases, with 6 bases of the junction left unmatched. DNA for the CDR3: TGTGCCAGCAGCATGGACAGGGGGAACCACAATGAGCAGTTCTTC. Amino acids: CASSMDRGNHNEQFF.

The gene calls are TRBV2 and TRBJ2-6; TRBD1 matches at 7 bases. J lost 0 bases, V lost 11 bases, and 10 bases had no gene match. CDR3 size: 16 residues. Germline V gene sequence: CDR1 SNHLY, CDR2 FYNNEI. CDR3 in amino acids: CAEGQAALSGANVLTF. The CDR3 DNA reads as TGTGCCGAAGGACAGGCCGCCCTCTCTGGGGCCAACGTCCTGACTTTC. Full variable domain (missing parts from reference TRBV2 and TRBJ2-6): EPEVTQTPSHQVTQMGQEVILRCVPISNHLYFYWYRQILGQKVEFLVSFYNNEISEKSEIFDDQFSVERPDGSNFTLKIRSTKLEDSAMYFCAEGQAALSGANVLTFGAGSRLTVL.

Of note for this clone: The same CDR3 arises from other DNA sequences in this sample as well. For the CDR3, the DNA is TGTGCCAGCAGTTCTCCCCCAGGGTCCTATGGCTACACCTTC. Its protein is CASSSPPGSYGYTF. The V gene is TRBV28, the J gene TRBJ1-2; possible D gene TRBD1, 5 bases. Germline V CDR1 and CDR2: MDHEN, SYDVKM. The CDR3 is made up of 14 amino acids. V was clipped by 4 bases and J by 4 bases, with 13 bases between them.

The chain combines TRBV3-1 (or the pseudogene TRBV3-2) with TRBJ2-1; 9 nucleotides agree with TRBD2. Germline loops: CDR1 LGHDT, CDR2 YNNKEL (reference sequence). After removal of 0 bases from V and 4 bases from J, the junction contained 10 bases not matched to a gene. CDR3 length: 18 amino acids. CDR3 coding DNA: TGTGCCAGCAGCCAAGATGGGGTTCTAGCGGGGACATACAATGAGCAGTTCTTC. Translating it yields CASSQDGVLAGTYNEQFF.

The J gene is TRBJ2-2, the V gene TRBV7-9; 10 nucleotides match TRBD2. The length of the CDR3 is 18 residues. Trimming at V came to 5 bases and at J to 3 bases, leaving 12 bases not matched to a gene. The germline gives CDR1 SEHNR, CDR2 FQNEAQ (reference sequence). CDR3 in amino acids: CASSPPGSGRRYTGELFF. The CDR3 DNA reads TGTGCCAGCAGCCCCCCCGGTAGCGGGAGGCGATACACCGGGGAGCTGTTTTTT. The full variable domain, rest sourced from reference TRBV7-9 and TRBJ2-2, is DTGVSQNPRHKITKRGQNVTFRCDPISEHNRLYWYRQTLGQGPEFLTYFQNEAQLEKSRLLSDRFSAERPKGSFSTLEIQRTEQGDSAMYLCASSPPGSGRRYTGELFFGEGSRLTVL.

The chain carries TRBV3-1 (or the pseudogene TRBV3-2) and TRBJ2-7; TRBD2 is a possible D gene (6 bases). The V end lost 4 bases, the J end lost 1 base, and 20 bases lay between the germline ends. Germline V gene lookup returns CDR1 LGHDT and CDR2 YNNKEL (reference sequence). CDR3 length equals 17 residues. DNA for the CDR3: TGTGCCAGCAGCCCGCGGGGCAGCCTCCTGGGGTCCTACGAGCAGTACTTC. Amino acids: CASSPRGSLLGSYEQYF.

J is TRBJ2-3 and V is TRBV19; no clear D gene. Trimming stripped 5 bases from V and 4 bases from J, with 10 bases between. Germline-derived CDR1 and CDR2 are LNHDA and SQIVND (reference sequence). The CDR3 spans 13 residues. CDR3 loop: CASSPLGSDTQYF. The CDR3 region has the DNA TGTGCCAGTAGTCCCCTGGGGTCAGATACGCAGTATTTT. Combining the CDR3 with reference TRBV19 and TRBJ2-3 gives the whole variable domain DGGITQSPKYLFRKEGQNVTLSCEQNLNHDAMYWYRQDPGQGLRLIYYSQIVNDFQKGDIAEGYSVSREKKESFPLTVTSAQKNPTAFYLCASSPLGSDTQYFGPGTRLTVL.

The gene calls are TRBV7-2 and TRBJ2-3; 11 nucleotides align to TRBD2. The length of the CDR3 is 14 residues. Trimming cost V 5 bases and J 5 bases; bases outside gene matches: 3. The germline gives CDR1 SGHTA, CDR2 FQGNSA. The CDR3: CASSQGLAGDTQYF. CDR3 sequence (DNA): TGTGCCAGCAGCCAAGGACTAGCGGGAGATACGCAGTATTTT.

DNA for the CDR3: TGCGCCAGCAGCCCCTTAGGGCGCAATGAGCAGTTCTTC. Its translation is CASSPLGRNEQFF. The chain recombines TRBV5-1 with TRBJ2-1; D gene uncertain. The germline V gene encodes CDR1 SGHRS and CDR2 YFSETQ. V lost 4 bases and J lost 6, with 11 bases in between. The CDR3 runs to 13 residues.